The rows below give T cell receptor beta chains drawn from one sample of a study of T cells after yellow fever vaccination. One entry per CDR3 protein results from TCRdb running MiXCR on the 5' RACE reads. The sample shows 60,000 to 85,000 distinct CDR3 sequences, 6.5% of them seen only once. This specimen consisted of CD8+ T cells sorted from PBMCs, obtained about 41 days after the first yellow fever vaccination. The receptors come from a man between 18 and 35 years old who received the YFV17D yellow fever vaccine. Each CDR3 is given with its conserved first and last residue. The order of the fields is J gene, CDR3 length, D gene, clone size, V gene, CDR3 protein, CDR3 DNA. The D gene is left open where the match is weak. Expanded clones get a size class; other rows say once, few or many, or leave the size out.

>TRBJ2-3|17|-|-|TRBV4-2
CASSQERGLRVTDTQYF
TGTGCCAGCAGCCAAGAACGGGGGCTAAGGGTCACAGATACGCAGTATTTT
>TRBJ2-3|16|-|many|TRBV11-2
CASSWIRDLGTDTQYF
TGTGCCAGCAGCTGGATCCGGGACCTTGGCACAGATACGCAGTATTTT
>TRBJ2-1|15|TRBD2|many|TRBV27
CASSILGLVNNEQFF
TGTGCCAGCAGTATCCTGGGACTAGTAAACAATGAGCAGTTCTTC
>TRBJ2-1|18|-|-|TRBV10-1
CASSQDSLETFSYNEQFF
TGCGCCAGCAGCCAGGACAGCCTTGAGACCTTCTCCTACAATGAGCAGTTCTTC
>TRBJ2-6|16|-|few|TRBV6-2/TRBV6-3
CASLRDTPLEANVLTF
TGTGCCAGCCTTCGGGACACCCCTTTAGAGGCCAACGTCCTGACTTTC
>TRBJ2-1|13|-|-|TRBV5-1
CASRGLAYNEQFF
TGCGCCAGCAGGGGGTTGGCTTACAATGAGCAGTTCTTC
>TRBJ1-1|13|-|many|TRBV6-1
CASSHTGYTEAFF
TGTGCCAGCAGCCACACAGGGTACACTGAAGCTTTCTTT
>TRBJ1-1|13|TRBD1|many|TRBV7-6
CASSRTGGTEAFF
TGTGCCAGCAGCCGGACAGGGGGGACTGAAGCTTTCTTT
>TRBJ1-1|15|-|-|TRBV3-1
CASSHGSTGNTEAFF
TGTGCCAGCAGCCATGGCTCGACTGGTAACACTGAAGCTTTCTTT
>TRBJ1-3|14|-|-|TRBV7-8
CASSLTGRGNTIYF
TGTGCCAGCAGCCTAACGGGGCGAGGGAACACCATATATTTT
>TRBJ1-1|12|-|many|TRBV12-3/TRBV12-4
CASTLGNTEAFF
TGTGCCAGCACTCTCGGGAACACTGAAGCTTTCTTT
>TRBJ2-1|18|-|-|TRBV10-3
CAISERSPTQVTYNEQFF
TGTGCCATCAGTGAGAGGTCCCCCACGCAGGTAACCTACAATGAGCAGTTCTTC
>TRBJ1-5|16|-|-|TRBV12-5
CASGLVWDGDFQPQHF
TGTGCTAGTGGTTTGGTGTGGGACGGGGATTTTCAGCCCCAGCATTTT
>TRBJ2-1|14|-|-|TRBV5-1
CASTDTLTYNEQFF
TGCGCCAGCACTGACACACTCACCTACAATGAGCAGTTCTTC
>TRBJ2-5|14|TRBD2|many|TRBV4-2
CASSQDAGDETQYF
TGTGCCAGCAGCCAAGATGCGGGAGATGAGACCCAGTACTTC
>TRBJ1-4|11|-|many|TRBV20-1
CSARHEEKLFF
TGCAGTGCGCGGCACGAGGAAAAACTGTTTTTT
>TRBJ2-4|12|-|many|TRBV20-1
CSASTTGPAVNF
TGCAGTGCTTCAACAACCGGGCCGGCAGTGAACTTC
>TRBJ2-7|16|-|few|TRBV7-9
CASSSTAGQHRYEQYF
TGTGCCAGCAGCTCCACCGCGGGACAGCACCGCTACGAGCAGTACTTC
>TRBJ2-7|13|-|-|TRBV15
CATSRALLYEQYF
TGTGCCACCAGCAGAGCTCTTCTTTACGAGCAGTACTTC
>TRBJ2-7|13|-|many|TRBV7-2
CASSKTDLREQYF
TGTGCCAGCAGCAAGACAGATCTACGAGAGCAGTACTTC
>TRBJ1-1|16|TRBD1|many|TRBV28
CASSSLPGTENTEAFF
TGTGCCAGCAGTTCGCTCCCCGGGACAGAGAACACTGAAGCTTTCTTT
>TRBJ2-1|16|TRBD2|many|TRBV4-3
CASSQESSGGYNEQFF
TGCGCCAGCAGCCAAGAGAGTAGCGGGGGGTACAATGAGCAGTTCTTC
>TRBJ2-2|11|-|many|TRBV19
CASSTTGELFF
TGTGCCAGTAGTACTACCGGGGAGCTGTTTTTT